Given below is one T cell receptor beta chain in context. This sample is drawn from a study of Ad26.COV2.S vaccination and SARS-CoV-2 variants. The CDR3 length is 15 residues. Germline loops: CDR1 SGHNT, CDR2 YYREEE (reference sequence). The ends lost 5 bases at V and 1 base at J; junction bases unmatched: 5. Specified treatment: some 20 received Ad26.COV2.S at low or high dose, single or two shots; 5 received placebo; per-sample allocation not given. Following the first vaccine or placebo injection, samples were taken on day 63. Libraries were prepared by immunoSEQ multiplex PCR; TCRdb keeps only in-frame clonotypes and omits some of them. Here the sample spans roughly 500,000 clones, around 90% being singletons.

The starting material was peripheral blood, obtained in a trial of Ad26.COV2.S vaccine versus placebo. The receptor comes from a person aged 18-65 years who received the Ad26.COV2.S COVID-19 vaccine or a placebo. This rearrangement joins TRBV5-4 to TRBJ2-3; 9 bases fit TRBD1. The CDR3 DNA sequence: TGTGCCAGCAGTAGGGGACAGGGAGGCACAGATACGCAGTATTTT. This translates into CASSRGQGGTDTQYF. Using reference TRBV5-4 and TRBJ2-3 for the parts outside the CDR3, the full variable domain is ETGVTQSPTHLIKTRGQQVTLRCSSQSGHNTVSWYQQALGQGPQFIFQYYREEENGRGNFPPRFSGLQFPNYSSELNVNALELDDSALYLCASSRGQGGTDTQYFGPGTRLTVL.